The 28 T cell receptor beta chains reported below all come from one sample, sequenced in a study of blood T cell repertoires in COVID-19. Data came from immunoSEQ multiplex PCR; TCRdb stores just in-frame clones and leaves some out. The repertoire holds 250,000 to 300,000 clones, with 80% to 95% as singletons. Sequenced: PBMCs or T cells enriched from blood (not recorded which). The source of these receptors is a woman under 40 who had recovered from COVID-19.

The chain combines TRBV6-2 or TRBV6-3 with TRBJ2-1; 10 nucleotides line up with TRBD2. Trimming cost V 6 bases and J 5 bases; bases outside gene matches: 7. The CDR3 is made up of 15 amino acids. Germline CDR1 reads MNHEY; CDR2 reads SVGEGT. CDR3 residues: CASSKSGRAHNEQFF. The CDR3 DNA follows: TGTGCCAGCAGCAAAAGCGGGAGGGCCCACAATGAGCAGTTCTTC.

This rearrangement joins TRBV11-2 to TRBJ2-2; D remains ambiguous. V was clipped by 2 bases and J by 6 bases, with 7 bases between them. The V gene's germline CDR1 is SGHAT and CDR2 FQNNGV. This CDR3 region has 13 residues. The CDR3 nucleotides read TGTGCCAGCAGCTTACTTGAGGCCGGGGAGCTGTTTTTT. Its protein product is CASSLLEAGELFF.

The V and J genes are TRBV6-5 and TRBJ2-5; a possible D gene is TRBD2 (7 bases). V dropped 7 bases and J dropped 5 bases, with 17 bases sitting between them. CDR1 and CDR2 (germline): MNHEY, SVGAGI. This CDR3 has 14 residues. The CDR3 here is CASKRGGARETQYF. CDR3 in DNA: TGTGCCAGCAAAAGAGGGGGGGCGCGGGAGACCCAGTACTTC.

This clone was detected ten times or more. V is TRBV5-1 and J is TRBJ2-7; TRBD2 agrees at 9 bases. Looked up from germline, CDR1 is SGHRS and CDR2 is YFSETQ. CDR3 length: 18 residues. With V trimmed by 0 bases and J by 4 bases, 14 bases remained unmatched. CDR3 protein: CASSLAPGSSGSPYEQYF. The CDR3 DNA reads TGCGCCAGCAGCTTGGCCCCGGGGAGTAGCGGGAGTCCTTACGAGCAGTACTTC. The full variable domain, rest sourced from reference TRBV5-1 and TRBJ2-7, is KAGVTQTPRYLIKTRGQQVTLSCSPISGHRSVSWYQQTPGQGLQFLFEYFSETQRNKGNFPGRFSGRQFSNSRSEMNVSTLELGDSALYLCASSLAPGSSGSPYEQYFGPGTRLTVT.

The CDR3 DNA is TGCGCCAGCAGCTTGCCCGGAGGGAGTTCACCCCTCCACTTT. Translated, it gives CASSLPGGSSPLHF. The chain carries TRBV5-1 and TRBJ1-6; D gene ambiguous. Germline V gene lookup returns CDR1 SGHRS and CDR2 YFSETQ. This CDR3 is 14 amino acids long. V lost 1 base and J 9 bases, leaving 11 bases between the germline ends.

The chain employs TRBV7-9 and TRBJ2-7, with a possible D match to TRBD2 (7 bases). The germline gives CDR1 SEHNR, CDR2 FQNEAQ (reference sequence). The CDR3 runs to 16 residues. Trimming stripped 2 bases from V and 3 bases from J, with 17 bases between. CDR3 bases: TGTGCCAGCAGCTTAAGGGGGGGTCAGGGAGACTACGAGCAGTACTTC. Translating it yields CASSLRGGQGDYEQYF.

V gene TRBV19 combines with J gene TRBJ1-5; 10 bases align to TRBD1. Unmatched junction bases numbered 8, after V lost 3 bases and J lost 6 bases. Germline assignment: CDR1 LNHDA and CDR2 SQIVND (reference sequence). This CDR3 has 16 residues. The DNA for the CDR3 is TGTGCCAGTAGTATTCCGGGACAGGGGTTAGGTCAGCCCCAGCATTTT. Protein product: CASSIPGQGLGQPQHF. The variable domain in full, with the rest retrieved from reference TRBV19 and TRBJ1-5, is DGGITQSPKYLFRKEGQNVTLSCEQNLNHDAMYWYRQDPGQGLRLIYYSQIVNDFQKGDIAEGYSVSREKKESFPLTVTSAQKNPTAFYLCASSIPGQGLGQPQHFGDGTRLSIL.

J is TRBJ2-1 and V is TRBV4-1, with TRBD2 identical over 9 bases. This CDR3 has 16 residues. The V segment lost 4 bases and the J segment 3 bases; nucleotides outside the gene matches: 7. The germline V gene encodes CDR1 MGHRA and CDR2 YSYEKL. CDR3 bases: TGCGCCAGCAGCCGCCGACTAGCGGAGATCTACAATGAGCAGTTCTTC. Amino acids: CASSRRLAEIYNEQFF.

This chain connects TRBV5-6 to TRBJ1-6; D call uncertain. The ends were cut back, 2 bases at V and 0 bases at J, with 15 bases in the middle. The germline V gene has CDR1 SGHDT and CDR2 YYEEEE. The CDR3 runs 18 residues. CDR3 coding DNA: TGTGCCAGCAGCTTCGGCGGCCGGGTGAGCTCCTATAATTCACCCCTCCACTTT. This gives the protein CASSFGGRVSSYNSPLHF.

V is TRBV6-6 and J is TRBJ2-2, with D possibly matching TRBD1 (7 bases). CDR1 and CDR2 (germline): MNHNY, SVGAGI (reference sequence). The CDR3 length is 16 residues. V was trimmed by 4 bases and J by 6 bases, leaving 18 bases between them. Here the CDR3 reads CASSFRGERSPGELFF. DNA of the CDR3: TGTGCCAGCAGTTTCAGGGGGGAGAGGTCTCCCGGGGAGCTGTTTTTT.

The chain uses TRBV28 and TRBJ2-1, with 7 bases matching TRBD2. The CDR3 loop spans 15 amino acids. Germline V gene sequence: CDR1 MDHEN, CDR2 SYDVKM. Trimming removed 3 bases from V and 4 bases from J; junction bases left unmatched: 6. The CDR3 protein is CASSFGRGIYNEQFF. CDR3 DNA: TGTGCCAGCAGTTTTGGGCGGGGGATATACAATGAGCAGTTCTTC.

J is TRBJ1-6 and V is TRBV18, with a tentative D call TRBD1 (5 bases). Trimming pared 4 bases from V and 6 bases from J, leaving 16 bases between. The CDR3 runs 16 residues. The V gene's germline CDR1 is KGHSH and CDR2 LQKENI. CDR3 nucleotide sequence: TGTGCCAGCTCACTGGGCGCAGGGCTGGGTAATTCACCCCTCCACTTT. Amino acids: CASSLGAGLGNSPLHF.

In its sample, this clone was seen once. The CDR3 DNA reads as TGTGCCAGCAGTTACGACCGGGACAGCCCCTACGAGCAGTACTTC. It yields the protein CASSYDRDSPYEQYF. The rearrangement joins TRBV6-2 or TRBV6-3 to TRBJ2-7, with 7 bases matching TRBD1. CDR3 length: 15 residues. CDR1 is MNHEY and CDR2 is SVGEGT in the germline V gene. V gave up 2 bases and J gave up 2 bases; unmatched junction bases: 6.

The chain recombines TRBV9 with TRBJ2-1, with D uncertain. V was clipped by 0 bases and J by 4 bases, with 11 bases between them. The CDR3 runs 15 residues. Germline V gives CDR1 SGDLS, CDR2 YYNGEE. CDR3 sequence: CASSVDTPPYNEQFF. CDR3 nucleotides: TGTGCCAGCAGCGTAGACACACCACCTTACAATGAGCAGTTCTTC.

In DNA form, the CDR3 reads TGTGCCAGCAGCGGATTTGGGGGCGTCTACGAGCAGTACTTC. The encoded protein is CASSGFGGVYEQYF. The chain couples TRBV5-8 to TRBJ2-7; D might be TRBD1 (6 bases). Germline loops: CDR1 SGHTS, CDR2 YDEGEE. This CDR3 has 14 amino acids. V lost 4 bases and J lost 3, with 14 bases in between.

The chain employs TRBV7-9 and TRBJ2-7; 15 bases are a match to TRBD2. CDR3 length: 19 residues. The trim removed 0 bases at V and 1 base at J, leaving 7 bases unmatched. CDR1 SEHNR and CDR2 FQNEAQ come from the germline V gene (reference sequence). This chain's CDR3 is CASSLARGLAGGRSYEQYF. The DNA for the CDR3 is TGTGCCAGCAGCTTAGCAAGGGGACTAGCGGGAGGAAGGTCCTACGAGCAGTACTTC.

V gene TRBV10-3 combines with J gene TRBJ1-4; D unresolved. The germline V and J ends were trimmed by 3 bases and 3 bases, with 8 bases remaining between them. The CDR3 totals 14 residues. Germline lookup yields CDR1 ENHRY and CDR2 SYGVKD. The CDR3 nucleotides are TGTGCCATCAGTGACGGTTCGTCTAATGAAAAACTGTTTTTT. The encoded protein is CAISDGSSNEKLFF.

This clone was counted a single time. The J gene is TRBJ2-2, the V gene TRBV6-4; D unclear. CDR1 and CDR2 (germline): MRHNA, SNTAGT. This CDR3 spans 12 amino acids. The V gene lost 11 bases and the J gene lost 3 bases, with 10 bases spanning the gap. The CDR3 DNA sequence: TGTGCCTATTTTTCCTACACCGGGGAGCTGTTTTTT. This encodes CAYFSYTGELFF.

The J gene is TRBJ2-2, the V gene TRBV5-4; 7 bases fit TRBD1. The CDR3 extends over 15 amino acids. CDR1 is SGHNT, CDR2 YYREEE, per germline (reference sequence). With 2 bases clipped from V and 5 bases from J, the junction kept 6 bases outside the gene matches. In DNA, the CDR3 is TGTGCCAGCAGCTTCTTGGGACAGCTTACCGGGGAGCTGTTTTTT. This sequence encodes CASSFLGQLTGELFF.

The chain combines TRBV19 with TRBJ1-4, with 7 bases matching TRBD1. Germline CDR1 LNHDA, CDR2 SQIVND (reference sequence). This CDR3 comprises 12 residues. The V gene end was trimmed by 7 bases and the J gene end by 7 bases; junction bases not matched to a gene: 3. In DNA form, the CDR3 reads TGTGCCAGTAACAGGGGTGGTGAAAAACTGTTTTTT. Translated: CASNRGGEKLFF. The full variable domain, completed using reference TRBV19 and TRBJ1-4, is DGGITQSPKYLFRKEGQNVTLSCEQNLNHDAMYWYRQDPGQGLRLIYYSQIVNDFQKGDIAEGYSVSREKKESFPLTVTSAQKNPTAFYLCASNRGGEKLFFGSGTQLSVL.

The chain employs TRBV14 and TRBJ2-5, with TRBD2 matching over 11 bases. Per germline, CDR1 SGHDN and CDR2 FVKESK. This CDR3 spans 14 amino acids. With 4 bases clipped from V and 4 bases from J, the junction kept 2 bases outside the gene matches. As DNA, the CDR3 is TGTGCCAGCAGCCGAGGACTAGCGGGAGAGACCCAGTACTTC. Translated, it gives CASSRGLAGETQYF.

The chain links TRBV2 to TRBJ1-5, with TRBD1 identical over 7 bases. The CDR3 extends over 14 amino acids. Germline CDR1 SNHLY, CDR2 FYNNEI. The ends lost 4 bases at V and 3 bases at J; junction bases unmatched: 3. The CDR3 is CASSVTGHNQPQHF. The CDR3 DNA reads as TGTGCCAGCAGTGTGACAGGGCACAATCAGCCCCAGCATTTT.

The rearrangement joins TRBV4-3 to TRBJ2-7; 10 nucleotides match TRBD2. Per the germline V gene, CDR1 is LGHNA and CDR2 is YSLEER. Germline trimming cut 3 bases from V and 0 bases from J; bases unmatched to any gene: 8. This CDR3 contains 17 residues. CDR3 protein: CASSQGVAGGNSYEQYF. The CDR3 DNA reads TGCGCCAGCAGCCAGGGAGTAGCGGGAGGCAACTCCTACGAGCAGTACTTC.

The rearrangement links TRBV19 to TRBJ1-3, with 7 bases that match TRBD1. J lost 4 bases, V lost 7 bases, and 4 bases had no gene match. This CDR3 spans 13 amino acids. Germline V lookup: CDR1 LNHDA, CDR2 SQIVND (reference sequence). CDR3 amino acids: CASINRGGNTIYF. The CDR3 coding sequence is TGTGCCAGTATAAACAGGGGCGGAAACACCATATATTTT.

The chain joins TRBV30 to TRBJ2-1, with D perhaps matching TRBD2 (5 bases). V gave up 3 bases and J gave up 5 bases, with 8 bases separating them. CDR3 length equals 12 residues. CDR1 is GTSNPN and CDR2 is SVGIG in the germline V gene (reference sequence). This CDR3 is CAWRGGHNEQFF. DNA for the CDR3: TGTGCCTGGAGGGGCGGGCACAATGAGCAGTTCTTC. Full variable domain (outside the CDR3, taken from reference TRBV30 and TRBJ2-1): SQTIHQWPATLVQPVGSPLSLECTVEGTSNPNLYWYRQAAGRGLQLLFYSVGIGQISSEVPQNLSASRPQDRQFILSSKKLLLSDSGFYLCAWRGGHNEQFFGPGTRLTVL.

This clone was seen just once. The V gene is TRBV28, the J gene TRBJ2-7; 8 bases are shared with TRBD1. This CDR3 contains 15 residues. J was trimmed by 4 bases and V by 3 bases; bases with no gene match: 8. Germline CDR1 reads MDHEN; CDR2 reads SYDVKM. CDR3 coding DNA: TGTGCCAGCAGTTTCGTCGGTCAGGGGGCGTACGAGCAGTACTTC. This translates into CASSFVGQGAYEQYF. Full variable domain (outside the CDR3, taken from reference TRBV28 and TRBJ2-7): DVKVTQSSRYLVKRTGEKVFLECVQDMDHENMFWYRQDPGLGLRLIYFSYDVKMKEKGDIPEGYSVSREKKERFSLILESASTNQTSMYLCASSFVGQGAYEQYFGPGTRLTVT.

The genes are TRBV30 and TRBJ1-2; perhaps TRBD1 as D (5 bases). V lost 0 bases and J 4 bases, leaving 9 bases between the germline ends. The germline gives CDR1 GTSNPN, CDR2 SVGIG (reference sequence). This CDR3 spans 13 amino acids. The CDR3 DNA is TGTGCCTGGAGTGTACTTAGGGGCTATGGCTACACCTTC. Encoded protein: CAWSVLRGYGYTF.

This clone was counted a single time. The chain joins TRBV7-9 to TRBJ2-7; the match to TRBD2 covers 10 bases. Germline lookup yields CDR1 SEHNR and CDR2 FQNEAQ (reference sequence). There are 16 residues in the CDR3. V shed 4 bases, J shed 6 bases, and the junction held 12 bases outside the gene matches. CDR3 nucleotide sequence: TGTGCCAGCAGCTCAGGGGACAGCGGGAGGGAATTCGAGCAGTACTTC. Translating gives CASSSGDSGREFEQYF.